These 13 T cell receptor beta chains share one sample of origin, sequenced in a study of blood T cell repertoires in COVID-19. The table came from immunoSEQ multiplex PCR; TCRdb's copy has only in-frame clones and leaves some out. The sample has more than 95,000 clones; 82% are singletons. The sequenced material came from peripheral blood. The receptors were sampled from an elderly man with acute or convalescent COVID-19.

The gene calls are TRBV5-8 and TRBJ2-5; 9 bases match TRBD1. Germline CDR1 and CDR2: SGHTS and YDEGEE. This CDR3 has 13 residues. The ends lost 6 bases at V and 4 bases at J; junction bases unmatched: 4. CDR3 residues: CASTMTGGETQYF. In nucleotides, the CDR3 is TGTGCCAGCACCATGACAGGGGGAGAGACCCAGTACTTC.

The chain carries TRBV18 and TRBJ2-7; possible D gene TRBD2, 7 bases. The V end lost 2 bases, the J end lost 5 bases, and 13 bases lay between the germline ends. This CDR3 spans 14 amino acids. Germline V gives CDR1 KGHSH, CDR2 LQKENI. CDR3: CASSPMRGHHEQYF. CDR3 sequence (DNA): TGTGCCAGCTCACCAATGCGGGGGCACCACGAGCAGTACTTC.

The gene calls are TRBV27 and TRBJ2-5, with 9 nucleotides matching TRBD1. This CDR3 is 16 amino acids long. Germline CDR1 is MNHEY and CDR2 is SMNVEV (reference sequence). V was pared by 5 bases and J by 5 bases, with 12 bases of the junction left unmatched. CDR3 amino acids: CASSPYGQGFLETQYF. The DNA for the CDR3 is TGTGCCAGCAGTCCATACGGACAGGGGTTTTTGGAGACCCAGTACTTC.

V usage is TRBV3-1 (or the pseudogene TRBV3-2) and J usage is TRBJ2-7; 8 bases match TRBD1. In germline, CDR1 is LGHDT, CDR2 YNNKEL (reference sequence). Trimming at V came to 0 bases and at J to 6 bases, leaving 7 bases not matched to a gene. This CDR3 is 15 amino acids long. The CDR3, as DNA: TGTGCCAGCAGCCAAGATCGCCGGGACAGGTCCGAGCAGTACTTC. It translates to CASSQDRRDRSEQYF.

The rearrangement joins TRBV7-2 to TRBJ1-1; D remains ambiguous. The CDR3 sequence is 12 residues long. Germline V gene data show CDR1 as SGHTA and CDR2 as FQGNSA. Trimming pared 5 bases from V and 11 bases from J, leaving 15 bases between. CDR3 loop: CASSRRTGGAFF. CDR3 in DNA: TGTGCCAGCAGCCGGAGGACTGGCGGGGCTTTCTTT. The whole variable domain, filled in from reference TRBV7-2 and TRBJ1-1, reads GAGVSQSPSNKVTEKGKDVELRCDPISGHTALYWYRQSLGQGLEFLIYFQGNSAPDKSGLPSDRFSAERTGGSVSTLTIQRTQQEDSAVYLCASSRRTGGAFFGQGTRLTVV.

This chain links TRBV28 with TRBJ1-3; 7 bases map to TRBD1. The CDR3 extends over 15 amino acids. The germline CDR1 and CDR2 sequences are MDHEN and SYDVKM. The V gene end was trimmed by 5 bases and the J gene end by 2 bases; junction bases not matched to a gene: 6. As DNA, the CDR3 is TGTGCCAGCAGTCCGACAGGGCAACCTGGAAACACCATATATTTT. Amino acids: CASSPTGQPGNTIYF.

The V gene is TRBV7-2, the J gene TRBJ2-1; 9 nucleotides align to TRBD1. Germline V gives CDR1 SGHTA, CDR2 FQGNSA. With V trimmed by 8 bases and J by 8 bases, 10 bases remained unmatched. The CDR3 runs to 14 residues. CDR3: CASGGTGTWDEQFF. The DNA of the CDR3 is TGTGCCAGCGGCGGGACAGGGACCTGGGATGAGCAGTTCTTC.

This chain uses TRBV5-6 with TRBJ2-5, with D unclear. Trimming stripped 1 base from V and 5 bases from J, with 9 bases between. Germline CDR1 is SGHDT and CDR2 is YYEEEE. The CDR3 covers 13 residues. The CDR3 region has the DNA TGTGCCAGCAGCTTGAATTCGGTGGAGACCCAGTACTTC. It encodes CASSLNSVETQYF. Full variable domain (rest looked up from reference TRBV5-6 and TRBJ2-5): DAGVTQSPTHLIKTRGQQVTLRCSPKSGHDTVSWYQQALGQGPQFIFQYYEEEERQRGNFPDRFSGHQFPNYSSELNVNALLLGDSALYLCASSLNSVETQYFGPGTRLLVL.

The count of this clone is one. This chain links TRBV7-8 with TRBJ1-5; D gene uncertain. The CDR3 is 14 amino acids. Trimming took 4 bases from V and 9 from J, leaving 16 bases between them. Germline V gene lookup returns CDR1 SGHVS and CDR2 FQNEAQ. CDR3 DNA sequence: TGTGCCAGCAGCTCAACAGTGATGGGCCGGCCCCAGCATTTT. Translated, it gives CASSSTVMGRPQHF.

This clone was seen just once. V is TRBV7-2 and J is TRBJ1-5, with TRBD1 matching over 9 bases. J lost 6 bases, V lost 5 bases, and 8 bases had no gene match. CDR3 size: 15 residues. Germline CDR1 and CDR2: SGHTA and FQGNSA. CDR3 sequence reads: CASSPDRGAGQPQHF. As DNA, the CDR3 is TGTGCCAGCAGCCCGGACAGGGGAGCGGGTCAGCCCCAGCATTTT.

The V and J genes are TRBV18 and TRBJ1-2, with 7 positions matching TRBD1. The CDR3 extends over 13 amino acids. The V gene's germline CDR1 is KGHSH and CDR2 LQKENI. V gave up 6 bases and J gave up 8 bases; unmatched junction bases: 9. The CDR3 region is CASSAGTEAGYTF. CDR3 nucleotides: TGTGCCAGCTCGGCCGGGACAGAGGCCGGCTACACCTTC.

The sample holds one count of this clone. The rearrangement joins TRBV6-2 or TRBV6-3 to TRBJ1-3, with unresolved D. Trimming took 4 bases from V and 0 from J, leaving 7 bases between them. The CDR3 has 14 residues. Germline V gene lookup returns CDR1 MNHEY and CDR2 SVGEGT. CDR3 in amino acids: CASSSLDSGNTIYF. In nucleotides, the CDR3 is TGTGCCAGCAGTTCGCTAGACTCTGGAAACACCATATATTTT.

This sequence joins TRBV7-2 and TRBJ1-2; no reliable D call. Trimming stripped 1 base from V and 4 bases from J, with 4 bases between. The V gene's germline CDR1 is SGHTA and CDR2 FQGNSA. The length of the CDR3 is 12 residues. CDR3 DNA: TGTGCCAGCAGCTTAGAACTCTATGGCTACACCTTC. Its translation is CASSLELYGYTF.